This TCR beta chain was profiled in a study of sequential checkpoint blockade in melanoma (dated by TCRdb to about 2019). Looking at the study overall: Patients were randomized 1:1 to first-line nivolumab followed by ipilimumab (arm A) or ipilimumab followed by nivolumab (arm B). Maintenance nivolumab came after each of the two trial sequences. DNA from approximately 91 melanoma tumor samples collected before treatment underwent TCRbeta immunosequencing. For about two dozen patients, matched tumor biopsies were obtained before treatment and at week 13, following single-agent nivolumab (arm A) or ipilimumab (arm B). The same lesion was the source of around 80% of the matched pre- and post-treatment tumor biopsy pairs. On the study overall, not on this receptor specifically: Small sample sizes and reduced statistical power limited the analyses of tumor T-cell fraction within each arm. Clinical benefit was about 30 times more likely to be achieved by patients whose tumor T-cell fraction and clonality increased by week 13. Tumor T-cell fraction and clonality were correlated with PD-L1 staining and CD8+ T-cell counts, but not with mutational load. In the nivolumab-first arm (arm A), pretreatment tumor TIL clonality was associated with response (P = .04). Validation of the response-prediction model combining TCR metrics and mutation burden is needed in larger, independent patient cohorts.

From its cysteine to its phenylalanine, the CDR3 spans 16 amino acids. Only the CDR3 DNA stays, 48 bases, in frame from base 1. V is pruned by 1 base and J by 3 bases, leaving 4 bases of the junction without a gene match. CDR1 and CDR2, looked up from the germline V gene, are KGHSH and LQKENI. A note on this clone: The clone's antigen remains unknown. Base qualities are not recorded, but no much larger clone differs from it by a single base.

The meaning of the sample's treatment or condition label: randomized to nivolumab then ipilimumab (arm A) or the reverse (arm B). No trial patient had received prior DNA-damaging chemotherapy. Samples came from patients with melanoma in CheckMate 064, a randomized, open-label phase II trial of sequential checkpoint blockade. Genomic DNA from formalin-fixed paraffin-embedded (FFPE) tissue samples served as the input for tumor TCR sequencing. The immunoSEQ Assay was used to immunosequence TCRbeta CDR3 regions from genomic DNA. Genomic DNA was amplified by bias-controlled multiplex PCR before high-throughput sequencing. The source study handled its data this way. To quantify the absolute abundance of each unique TCRbeta CDR3 region, the sequences were collapsed and filtered. Clonality was defined as 1 minus Pielou's evenness and was calculated using productive rearrangements only. To compute tumor T-cell fraction, TCRbeta template counts were normalized to usable DNA, with usable DNA estimated from several housekeeping genes. Clones with significantly greater frequencies in on-treatment versus baseline samples were identified using a previously published method. TCRdb carries this immuneACCESS record with in-frame sequences only. Its versions omit some clonotypes, under half of them owing to an unresolved V gene in the studies checked, with the rest unexplained. V, J and clone size are taken as reported in that table, and D and trimming were inferred from the DNA itself. This sample holds 35,000 to 40,000 clones; 32% were observed only once. In total, the top ten clones hold 1.5% to 2% of the sample.

Source: tumor tissue (inferred from file names), taken from a patient given nivolumab and ipilimumab in sequence. This sequence uses TRBV18 and TRBJ1-4, with 8 bases matching TRBD1. This TCR was recovered from a human donor with melanoma. The CDR3 region has the sequence CASSPQGTGSNEKLFF. Read as DNA, the sequence is TGTGCCAGCTCACCACAGGGGACAGGATCTAATGAAAAACTGTTTTTT.